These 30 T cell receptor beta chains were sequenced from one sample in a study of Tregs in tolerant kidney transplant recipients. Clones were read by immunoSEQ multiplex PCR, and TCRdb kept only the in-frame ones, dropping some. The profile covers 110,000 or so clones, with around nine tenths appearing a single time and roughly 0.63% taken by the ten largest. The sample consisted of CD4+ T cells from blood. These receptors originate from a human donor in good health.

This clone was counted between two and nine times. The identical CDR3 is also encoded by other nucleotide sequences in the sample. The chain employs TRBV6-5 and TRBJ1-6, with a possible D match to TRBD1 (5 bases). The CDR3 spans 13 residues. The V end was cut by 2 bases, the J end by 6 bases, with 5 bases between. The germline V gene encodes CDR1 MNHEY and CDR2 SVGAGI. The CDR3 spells CASSYDSNSPLHF. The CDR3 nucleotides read TGTGCCAGCAGTTACGACAGTAATTCACCCCTCCACTTT.

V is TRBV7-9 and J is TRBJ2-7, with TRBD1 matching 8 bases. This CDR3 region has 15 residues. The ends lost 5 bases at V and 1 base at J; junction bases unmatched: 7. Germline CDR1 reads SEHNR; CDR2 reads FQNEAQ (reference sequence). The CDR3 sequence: CASSVDRGISYEQYF. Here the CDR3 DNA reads TGTGCCAGCAGCGTCGACAGGGGAATTTCCTACGAGCAGTACTTC.

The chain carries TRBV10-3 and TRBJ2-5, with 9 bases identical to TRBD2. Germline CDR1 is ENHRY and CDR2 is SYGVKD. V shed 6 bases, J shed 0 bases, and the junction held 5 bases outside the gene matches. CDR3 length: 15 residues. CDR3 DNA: TGTGCCATCAGGGATAGCGGGGGCCACCAAGAGACCCAGTACTTC. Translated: CAIRDSGGHQETQYF.

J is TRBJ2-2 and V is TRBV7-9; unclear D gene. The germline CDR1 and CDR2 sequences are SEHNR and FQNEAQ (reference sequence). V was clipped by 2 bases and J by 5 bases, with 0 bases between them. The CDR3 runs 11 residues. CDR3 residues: CASSLTGELFF. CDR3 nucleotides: TGTGCCAGCAGCTTAACCGGGGAGCTGTTTTTT.

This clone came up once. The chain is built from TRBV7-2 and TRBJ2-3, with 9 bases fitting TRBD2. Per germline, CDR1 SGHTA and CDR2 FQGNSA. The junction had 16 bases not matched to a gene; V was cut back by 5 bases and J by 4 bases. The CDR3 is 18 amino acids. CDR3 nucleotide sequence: TGTGCCAGCAGCCCTGGGGGACTAGCCACTTCCCCAGCAGATACGCAGTATTTT. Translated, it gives CASSPGGLATSPADTQYF.

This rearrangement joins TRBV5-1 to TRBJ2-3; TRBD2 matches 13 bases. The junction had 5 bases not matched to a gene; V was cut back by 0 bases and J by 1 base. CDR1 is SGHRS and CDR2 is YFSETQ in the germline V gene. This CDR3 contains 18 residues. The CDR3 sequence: CASSLVLGLAGGTDTQYF. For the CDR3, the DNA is TGCGCCAGCAGCTTGGTCCTCGGACTAGCGGGGGGCACAGATACGCAGTATTTT.

CDR3 region: CASRSGGSYEQYF. DNA of the CDR3: TGTGCCAGCAGGAGCGGGGGGTCCTACGAGCAGTACTTC. The V call is TRBV6-5, the J call TRBJ2-7, with 9 positions matching TRBD2. The V gene end was trimmed by 6 bases and the J gene end by 1 base; junction bases not matched to a gene: 1. The CDR3 has 13 residues. CDR1 is MNHEY and CDR2 is SVGAGI in the germline V gene.

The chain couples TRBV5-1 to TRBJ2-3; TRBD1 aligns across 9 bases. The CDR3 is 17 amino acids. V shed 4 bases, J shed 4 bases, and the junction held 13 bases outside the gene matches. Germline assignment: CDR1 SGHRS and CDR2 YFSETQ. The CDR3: CASSPIPGQGSADTQYF. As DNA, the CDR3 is TGCGCCAGCAGCCCTATTCCGGGACAGGGATCAGCAGATACGCAGTATTTT.

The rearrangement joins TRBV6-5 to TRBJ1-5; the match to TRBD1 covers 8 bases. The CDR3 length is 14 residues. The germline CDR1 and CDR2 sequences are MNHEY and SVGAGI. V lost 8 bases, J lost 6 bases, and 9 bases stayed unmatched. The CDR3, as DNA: TGTGCCAGCCAAGGACAGGGAAAAACTCAGCCCCAGCATTTT. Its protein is CASQGQGKTQPQHF.

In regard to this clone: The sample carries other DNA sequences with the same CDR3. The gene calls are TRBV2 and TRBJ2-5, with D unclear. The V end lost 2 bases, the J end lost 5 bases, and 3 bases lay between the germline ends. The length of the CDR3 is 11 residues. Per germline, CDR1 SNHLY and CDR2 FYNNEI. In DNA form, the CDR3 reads TGTGCCAGCAGTGAAAGGGAGACCCAGTACTTC. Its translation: CASSERETQYF.

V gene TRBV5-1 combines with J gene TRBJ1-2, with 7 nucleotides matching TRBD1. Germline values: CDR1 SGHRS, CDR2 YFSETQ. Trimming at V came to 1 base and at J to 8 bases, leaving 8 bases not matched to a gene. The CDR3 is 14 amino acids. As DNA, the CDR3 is TGCGCCAGCAGCTTGAATCGCAGGGGGACAGGCTACACCTTC. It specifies CASSLNRRGTGYTF.

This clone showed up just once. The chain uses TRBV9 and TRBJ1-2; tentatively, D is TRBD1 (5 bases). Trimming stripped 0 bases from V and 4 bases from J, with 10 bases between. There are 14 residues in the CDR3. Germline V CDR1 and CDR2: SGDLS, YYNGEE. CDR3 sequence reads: CASSVGSQGYGYTF. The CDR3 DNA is TGTGCCAGCAGCGTAGGAAGCCAGGGCTATGGCTACACCTTC.

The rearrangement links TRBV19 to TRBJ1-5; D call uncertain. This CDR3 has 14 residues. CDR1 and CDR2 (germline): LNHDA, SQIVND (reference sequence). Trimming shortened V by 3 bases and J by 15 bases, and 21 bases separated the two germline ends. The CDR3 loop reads CASSMAGWPRGMHF. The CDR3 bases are TGTGCCAGTAGTATGGCGGGGTGGCCCAGAGGTATGCATTTT.

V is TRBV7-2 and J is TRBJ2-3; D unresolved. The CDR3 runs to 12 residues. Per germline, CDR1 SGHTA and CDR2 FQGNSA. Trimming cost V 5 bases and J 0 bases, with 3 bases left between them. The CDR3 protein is CASSTSTDTQYF. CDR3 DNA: TGTGCCAGCAGCACGAGCACAGATACGCAGTATTTT.

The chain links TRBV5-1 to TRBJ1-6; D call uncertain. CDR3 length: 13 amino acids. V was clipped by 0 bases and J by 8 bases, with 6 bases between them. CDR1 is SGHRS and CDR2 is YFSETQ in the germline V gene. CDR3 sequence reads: CASSLEAYSPLHF. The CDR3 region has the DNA TGCGCCAGCAGCTTGGAAGCTTATTCACCCCTCCACTTT.

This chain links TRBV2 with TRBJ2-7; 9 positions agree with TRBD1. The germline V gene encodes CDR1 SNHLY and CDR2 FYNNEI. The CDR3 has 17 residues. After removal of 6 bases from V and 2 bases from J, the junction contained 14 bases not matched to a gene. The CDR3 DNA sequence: TGTGCCAGCAGGTATAGCCCGACAGGGGGAAATACCTACGAGCAGTACTTC. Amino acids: CASRYSPTGGNTYEQYF.

CDR3 sequence: CASSVAEQNTQYF. CDR3 bases: TGTGCCAGCAGCGTAGCAGAGCAAAATACGCAGTATTTT. The chain uses TRBV9 and TRBJ2-3, with D unclear. V was shortened by 0 bases and J by 7 bases, with 9 bases between the two germline ends. The CDR3 sequence is 13 residues long. Looked up from germline, CDR1 is SGDLS and CDR2 is YYNGEE.

The DNA for the CDR3 is TGTGCCAGCAGCATTAGTCTACTGGAGACCCAGTACTTC. Residues: CASSISLLETQYF. This chain joins TRBV21-1 and TRBJ2-5; the tabulated D call, TRBD2, remains unverified against the DNA. TRBV21-1 is termed a pseudogene. CDR3 length: 13 amino acids.

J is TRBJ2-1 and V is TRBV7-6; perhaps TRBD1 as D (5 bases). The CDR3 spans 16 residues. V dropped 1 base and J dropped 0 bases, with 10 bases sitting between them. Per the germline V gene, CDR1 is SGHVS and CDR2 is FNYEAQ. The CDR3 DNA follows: TGTGCCAGCAGCTTAGGACTCGACAGCTCCTACAATGAGCAGTTCTTC. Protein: CASSLGLDSSYNEQFF.

The CDR3 here is CASSPHTTNEKLFF. The CDR3 nucleotides read TGTGCCAGCAGCCCGCATACGACTAATGAAAAACTGTTTTTT. V and J are TRBV6-5 and TRBJ1-4; D unresolved. In germline, CDR1 is MNHEY, CDR2 SVGAGI. This CDR3 is 14 amino acids long. V was shortened by 6 bases and J by 2 bases, with 10 bases between the two germline ends.

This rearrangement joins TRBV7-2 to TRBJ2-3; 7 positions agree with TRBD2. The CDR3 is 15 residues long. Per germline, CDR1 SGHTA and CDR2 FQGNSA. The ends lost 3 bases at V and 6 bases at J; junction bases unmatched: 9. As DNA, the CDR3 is TGTGCCAGCAGCTTCTACAGCGGGGAGGGGGATACGCAGTATTTT. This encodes CASSFYSGEGDTQYF.

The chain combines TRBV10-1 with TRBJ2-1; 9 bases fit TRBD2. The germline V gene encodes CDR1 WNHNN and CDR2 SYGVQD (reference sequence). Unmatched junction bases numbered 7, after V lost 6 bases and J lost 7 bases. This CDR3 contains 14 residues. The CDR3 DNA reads TGCGCCAGCAGCCGCCAGCGGGGGGAGAATGAGCAGTTCTTC. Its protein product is CASSRQRGENEQFF.

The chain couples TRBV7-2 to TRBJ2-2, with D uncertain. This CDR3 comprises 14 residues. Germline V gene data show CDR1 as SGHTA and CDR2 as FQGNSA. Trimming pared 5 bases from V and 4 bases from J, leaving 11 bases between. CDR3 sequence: CASSQLYSTGELFF. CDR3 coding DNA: TGTGCCAGCAGCCAACTCTACAGCACCGGGGAGCTGTTTTTT.

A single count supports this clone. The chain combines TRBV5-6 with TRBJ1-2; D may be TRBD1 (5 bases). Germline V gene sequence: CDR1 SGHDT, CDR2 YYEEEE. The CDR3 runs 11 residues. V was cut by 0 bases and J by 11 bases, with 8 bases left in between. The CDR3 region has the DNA TGTGCCAGCAGCTTGGGGGCAGGGTACACCTTC. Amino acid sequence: CASSLGAGYTF.

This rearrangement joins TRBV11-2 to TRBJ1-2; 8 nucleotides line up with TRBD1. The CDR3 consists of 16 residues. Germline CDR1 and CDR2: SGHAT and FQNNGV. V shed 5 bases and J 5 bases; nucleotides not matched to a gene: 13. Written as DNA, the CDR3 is TGTGCCAGCAGCCCCGGACAGGGTGGGGATTCTTATGGCTACACCTTC. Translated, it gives CASSPGQGGDSYGYTF.

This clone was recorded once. CDR3: CASSDTGLGTDTQYF. DNA of the CDR3: TGTGCCAGCAGTGATACAGGACTAGGCACAGATACGCAGTATTTT. This rearrangement joins TRBV6-1 to TRBJ2-3; TRBD2 matches 7 bases. The germline CDR1 and CDR2 sequences are MNHNS and SASEGT. The CDR3 runs to 15 residues. The V segment lost 3 bases and the J segment 1 base; nucleotides outside the gene matches: 4.

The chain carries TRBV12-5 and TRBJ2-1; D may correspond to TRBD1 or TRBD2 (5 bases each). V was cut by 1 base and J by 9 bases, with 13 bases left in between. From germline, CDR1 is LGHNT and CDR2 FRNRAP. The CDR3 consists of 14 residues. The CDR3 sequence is CASGLGRRDGEQFF. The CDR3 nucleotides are TGTGCTAGTGGTTTGGGTCGCAGGGACGGTGAGCAGTTCTTC.

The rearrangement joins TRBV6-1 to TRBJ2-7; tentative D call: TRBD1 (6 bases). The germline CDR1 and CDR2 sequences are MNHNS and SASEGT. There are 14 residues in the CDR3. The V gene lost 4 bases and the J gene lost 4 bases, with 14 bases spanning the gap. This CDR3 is CASSVSQGLYEQYF. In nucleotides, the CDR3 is TGTGCCAGCAGTGTCTCCCAGGGGTTGTACGAGCAGTACTTC.

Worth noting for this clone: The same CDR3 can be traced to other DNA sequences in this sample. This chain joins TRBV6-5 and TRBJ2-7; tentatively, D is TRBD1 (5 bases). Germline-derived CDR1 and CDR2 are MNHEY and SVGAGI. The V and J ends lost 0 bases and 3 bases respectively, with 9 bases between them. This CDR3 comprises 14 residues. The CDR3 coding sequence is TGTGCCAGCAGTTACTCGACAGCTAGCTACGAGCAGTACTTC. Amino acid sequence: CASSYSTASYEQYF.

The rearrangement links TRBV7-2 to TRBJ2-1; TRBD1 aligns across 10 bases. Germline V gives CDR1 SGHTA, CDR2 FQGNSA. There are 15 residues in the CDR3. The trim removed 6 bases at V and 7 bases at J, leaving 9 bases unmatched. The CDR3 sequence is CASSYDRGRENEQFF. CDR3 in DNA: TGTGCCAGCAGTTACGACAGGGGGCGAGAGAATGAGCAGTTCTTC.